Below, one TCR beta chain is given with its context. This sample stems from a study of control samples from healthy donors and cancer patients. Losses at the gene ends were 4 bases for V and 4 bases for J; bases not matched to a gene: 3. Germline V CDR1 and CDR2: SGHVS, FNYEAQ. This CDR3 has 14 amino acids. This table comes from immunoSEQ multiplex PCR, and its TCRdb copy is limited to in-frame clones, with some not included. The profile shows 140,000 or so clones, approximately 91% of them singletons. The gene calls are TRBV7-6 and TRBJ2-3; TRBD2 matches 9 bases. This clonotype was obtained from a man aged 25-45 years in good health. The sequenced sample was blood. CDR3 sequence: CASSSGTSPDTQYF. The CDR3 nucleotides are TGTGCCAGCAGCTCTGGGACTAGCCCAGATACGCAGTATTTT.